A single TCR beta chain is shown here with its context. It lacks a known antigen. No quality values exist for individual bases; no much larger clone is one base distant. The immunoSEQ Assay, a bias-controlled multiplex PCR, was used to amplify TCRbeta CDR3 regions from genomic DNA. The paper's processing steps were these. The number of nucleated cells in each sample was estimated by amplification of reference gene primers within the assay. To quantify the absolute abundance of each unique TCRbeta CDR3 rearrangement, sequence reads were collapsed and filtered. For each sample, productive Simpson clonality was calculated as the square root of Simpson's diversity index over productive rearrangements. As stored in TCRdb, this immuneACCESS dataset retains in-frame rearrangements with V and J assigned. A fraction of the clones does not appear; measured against another copy, unresolved V genes explain less than half of the discrepancy, and the remainder lacks a known reason. Clone size and V and J calls were adopted from that table, with D and trimming inferred from the DNA. Across this sample there are about 130,000 clones, with almost 80% seen only once. The top ten hold approximately 11% of the sample.

The data stem from a study of blood T cell repertoires in COVID-19 (dated by TCRdb to the early 2020s). With regard to the full study: Samples from collaborators originated in the United States, Italy and Spain and spanned both the acute and convalescent phases of COVID-19. The prospective study material was composed of cDNA or gDNA derived from T cells, B-cell-depleted T cells, or PBMCs. Where available, HLA class I and class II types were obtained from metadata supplied by the sample provider rather than from assay-based typing. A de-identified subject ID, COVID-19 status, age in years and sex were almost always included in the sample metadata. Samples came from the ongoing ImmuneRACE study (first 160 participants) plus 1,254 subjects from 6 global collaborators. Deeply sampled blood TCRbeta repertoires from subjects exposed to, actively infected with, or recovered from COVID-19 were included in the dataset. The repertoires were released in a freely available public database meant as a resource for research on the immune response to SARS-CoV-2.

What the research found in general, with its limitations: The quantity of clinical and demographic metadata differed by source and by participant and was supplied without curation.

Another Seattle source contributed samples from volunteer blood donors who had recovered from COVID-19. The collaborating institutions used their own protocols to collect whole blood in K2EDTA tubes. For TCRbeta analysis, collaborator samples were shipped as frozen whole blood, as isolated PBMCs, or as DNA extracted from either sample type. This receptor was identified in a man in his 60s who had recovered from COVID-19. The sample was peripheral blood.

The bases read TGTGCCATCCGAGCGGGAGCCTACGAGCAGTACTTC. It codes for CAIRAGAYEQYF. The rearranged chain carries TRBV10-3 and TRBJ2-7, with 8 bases matching TRBD2. The CDR3 runs 12 residues from the cysteine to the phenylalanine. Only the CDR3 DNA stays, 36 bases, in frame from base 1. Trimming removed 8 bases from V and 2 bases from J; the gene matches leave 2 bases unexplained. CDR1 is given as ENHRY and CDR2 as SYGVKD, both from the germline V gene.